A single sample gave rise to the 7 T cell receptor beta chains below, sequenced in a study of T-cell memory formation after mild COVID-19. TCRdb analysed the 5' RACE reads with MiXCR anew, one entry per CDR3 protein. This sample has over 500,000 distinct CDR3 sequences, with approximately 15% found just once. The sequenced material came from PBMCs or a T cell subset sorted from them (not recorded which). The receptors derive from an adult woman who had mild COVID-19 (a few samples of this study predate the infection). Cell type and time point are not known.

The genes are TRBV20-1 and TRBJ1-2; D unclear. The CDR3 has 12 residues. The germline V gene encodes CDR1 DFQATT and CDR2 SNEGSKA (reference sequence). Trimming removed 4 bases from V and 4 bases from J, with 10 bases in between. The CDR3 spells CSAMLGSYGYTF. CDR3 nucleotides: TGCAGTGCTATGCTCGGAAGCTATGGCTACACCTTC.

J is TRBJ1-4 and V is TRBV12-3 or TRBV12-4; tentatively, D is TRBD1 (5 bases). The V gene lost 5 bases and the J gene lost 0 bases, with 10 bases spanning the gap. The CDR3 has 15 residues. The CDR3 nucleotides read TGTGCCAGCAGTCAGCAGACAGCAACTAATGAAAAACTGTTTTTT. It encodes CASSQQTATNEKLFF.

In this sample, this clonotype turned up a few times. The rearrangement links TRBV4-2 to TRBJ2-1, with 10 positions matching TRBD2. CDR3 length: 17 amino acids. Per germline, CDR1 LGHNA and CDR2 YNFKEQ. Losses at the gene ends were 4 bases for V and 7 bases for J; bases not matched to a gene: 13. CDR3 protein: CASSPTYGLAALNEQFF. CDR3 nucleotide sequence: TGTGCCAGCAGCCCCACCTACGGACTAGCGGCACTTAATGAGCAGTTCTTC.

This chain connects TRBV4-2 to TRBJ2-1; 12 nucleotides match TRBD2. This CDR3 spans 18 amino acids. Germline CDR1 and CDR2: LGHNA and YNFKEQ. The V segment lost 0 bases and the J segment 3 bases; nucleotides outside the gene matches: 6. The CDR3 DNA reads TGTGCCAGCAGCCAAGATGGGCTAGCGGGAGGGTTCTACAATGAGCAGTTCTTC. Its translation: CASSQDGLAGGFYNEQFF.

The chain links TRBV12-3 or TRBV12-4 to TRBJ2-1; D not certain. The ends were cut back, 6 bases at V and 9 bases at J, with 9 bases in the middle. The CDR3 has 11 residues. The CDR3 sequence: CASRQNGEQFF. The CDR3 nucleotides are TGTGCCAGCAGACAAAACGGTGAGCAGTTCTTC.

The rearrangement links TRBV29-1 to TRBJ2-5; no clear D. There are 13 residues in the CDR3. Trimming pared 5 bases from V and 5 bases from J, leaving 15 bases between. Per germline, CDR1 SQVTM and CDR2 ANQGSEA. CDR3 region: CSVPGPEWETQYF. The CDR3 nucleotides read TGCAGCGTTCCAGGTCCGGAGTGGGAGACCCAGTACTTC.

This clonotype was picked up a small number of times. The chain uses TRBV2 and TRBJ1-2; 7 positions match TRBD1. After removal of 5 bases from V and 5 bases from J, the junction contained 8 bases not matched to a gene. Germline-derived CDR1 and CDR2 are SNHLY and FYNNEI. The CDR3 loop spans 14 amino acids. The CDR3 DNA reads TGTGCCAGCAGTCGAGGAGGGGGCGATTATGGCTACACCTTC. Translation: CASSRGGGDYGYTF.